These 10 T cell receptor beta chains originate from one sample sequenced in a study of cytomegalovirus exposure and HLA in healthy donors. Only in-frame clones appear in the TCRdb table, and some are missing; sequencing was by immunoSEQ multiplex PCR. The sample carries around 98,000 clones, roughly nine tenths recorded once. The sample consisted of PBMCs. The receptors shown here come from a man between 18 and 29 years old in good health and CMV-seropositive.

CDR3: CASSPPGGGNTIYF. DNA of the CDR3: TGTGCCAGCAGCCCGCCGGGTGGGGGAAACACCATATATTTT. The rearrangement joins TRBV7-9 to TRBJ1-3, with no clear D. Germline lookup yields CDR1 SEHNR and CDR2 FQNEAQ (reference sequence). The ends were cut back, 5 bases at V and 4 bases at J, with 12 bases in the middle. This CDR3 region has 14 residues.

The rearrangement joins TRBV4-2 to TRBJ2-2; TRBD2 agrees at 8 bases. With V trimmed by 2 bases and J by 3 bases, 2 bases remained unmatched. The CDR3 consists of 15 residues. Germline values: CDR1 LGHNA, CDR2 YNFKEQ. The CDR3 DNA sequence: TGTGCCAGCAGCCAAACTAGCGGTTACACCGGGGAGCTGTTTTTT. Protein sequence: CASSQTSGYTGELFF.

The chain uses TRBV10-1 and TRBJ2-3; unclear D gene. Trimming took off 6 bases at V and 1 base at J, with 14 bases between the two ends. CDR1 is WNHNN and CDR2 is SYGVQD in the germline V gene (reference sequence). There are 15 residues in the CDR3. CDR3 nucleotides: TGCGCCAGCAGAGCAACCCTAGACGGCACAGATACGCAGTATTTT. This sequence encodes CASRATLDGTDTQYF.

V gene TRBV11-3 combines with J gene TRBJ2-7; 7 bases agree with TRBD1. V was clipped by 3 bases and J by 6 bases; unmatched bases: 8. From germline, CDR1 is SGHNT and CDR2 YENEEA. The CDR3 spans 14 residues. CDR3 protein: CASSFAQGVGEQYF. CDR3 nucleotides: TGTGCCAGCAGCTTCGCCCAGGGGGTTGGCGAGCAGTACTTC.

This sequence joins TRBV7-7 and TRBJ1-5, with no clear D. V dropped 2 bases and J dropped 0 bases, with 8 bases sitting between them. The CDR3 covers 15 residues. Germline V gene data show CDR1 as SSHAT and CDR2 as FNYEAQ (reference sequence). CDR3 in DNA: TGTGCCAGCAGCTTATCCAGAAATAGCAATCAGCCCCAGCATTTT. It translates to CASSLSRNSNQPQHF.

V gene TRBV7-2 combines with J gene TRBJ2-1; 11 bases line up with TRBD2. The CDR3 consists of 15 residues. Germline lookup yields CDR1 SGHTA and CDR2 FQGNSA. V was clipped by 5 bases and J by 10 bases; unmatched bases: 10. The CDR3 DNA sequence: TGTGCCAGCAGCGGGCTAGCGGGAGGCCTTGCGGAGCAGTTCTTC. This translates into CASSGLAGGLAEQFF.

This chain connects TRBV6-5 to TRBJ2-1; 8 bases fit TRBD1. V shed 8 bases, J shed 2 bases, and the junction held 2 bases outside the gene matches. The CDR3 is made up of 13 amino acids. Germline loops: CDR1 MNHEY, CDR2 SVGAGI. CDR3 coding DNA: TGTGCCAGCCGACAGGGGACCTACAATGAGCAGTTCTTC. It specifies CASRQGTYNEQFF.

The genes are TRBV11-2 and TRBJ2-7, with a weak D call TRBD1 (6 bases). Germline CDR1 is SGHAT and CDR2 is FQNNGV. The V end lost 1 base, the J end lost 4 bases, and 14 bases lay between the germline ends. This CDR3 region has 15 residues. CDR3 loop: CASSLVGGAFYEQYF. The CDR3 DNA follows: TGTGCCAGCAGCTTAGTAGGGGGAGCCTTTTACGAGCAGTACTTC.

This clone was seen just once. CDR3 DNA sequence: TGTGCCAGTAGTATTGGTACTCGGGGACAGGGGGGCTACGAGCAGTACTTC. Protein sequence: CASSIGTRGQGGYEQYF. The genes are TRBV19 and TRBJ2-7; 11 nucleotides agree with TRBD1. This CDR3 is built from 17 residues. The germline gives CDR1 LNHDA, CDR2 SQIVND (reference sequence). Germline trimming cut 3 bases from V and 3 bases from J; bases unmatched to any gene: 10.

The chain joins TRBV28 to TRBJ1-5; TRBD1 might be the D (6 bases). Germline loops: CDR1 MDHEN, CDR2 SYDVKM. The CDR3 is made up of 15 amino acids. Trimming removed 6 bases at V and 2 bases at J, with 14 bases between. CDR3 in amino acids: CASSRGGKGNQPQHF. CDR3 bases: TGTGCCAGCAGCCGAGGGGGAAAGGGCAATCAGCCCCAGCATTTT.